This TCR beta chain derives from a study of regulatory T cells in long-lasting Graves disease (dated by TCRdb to the early 2020s). Concerning the study at large: Newly diagnosed Graves' disease patients had taken antithyroid drugs for less than 3 months. A total of 33 samples were covered by TCR sequencing, comprising approximately 13 persistent and some 20 newly diagnosed Graves' disease patients. Persistent Graves' disease patients were compared with newly diagnosed Graves' disease patients by peripheral blood TCR sequencing and RNA sequencing. The study took place in China and was registered as a clinical trial.

From its cysteine to its phenylalanine, the CDR3 spans 14 amino acids. The sequence is cut down to CDR3 DNA, 42 bases in frame from base 1. For CDR1 and CDR2, the germline V gene lists KGHSH and LQKENI. V loses 3 bases of germline sequence and J loses 7 bases, and the interval between the two ends is 12 bases. General findings and caveats noted by the study authors: The authors acknowledged the small sample size as a limitation that may reduce accuracy. Because the primary lesion, thyroid tissue, could not be accessed, the study looked at peripheral blood alone. Lower TCR Shannon entropy and fewer highly expanded clones were observed in persistent Graves' disease patients than in newly diagnosed patients, which suggested clonal expansion. Persistent patients shared more public clonotypes among themselves (over 2,500) than newly diagnosed patients did (about 970). Sequencing and analysis were restricted to the TCR beta chain. Preferential use of TRBV28, TRBJ1-2 and TRBJ2-5 was observed in persistent disease, whereas TRBV20-1 and TRBJ2-1 were favored in newly diagnosed disease.

This specimen's time point label, interpreted: newly diagnosed GD, antithyroid drugs for less than 3 months. For both TCR sequencing and RNA sequencing, RNA was extracted from PBMCs in TRIzol. The diagnosis of Graves' disease was made according to American Thyroid Association guidelines. Patients for the study were recruited at an endocrinology department in Xi'an, China. Each patient gave about 8.1 milliliters of peripheral blood, collected in an EDTA anticoagulant tube. Ficoll Paque Plus density gradient separation was used to isolate PBMCs, and no further T cell sorting was performed. An Agilent 2100 Bioanalyzer and agarose gel were used to assess RNA quality, and a NanoDrop 2000 was used to measure RNA concentration. Library creation used multiplex PCR. Data came from an Illumina HiSeq 4000. CDR3 regions were amplified by Arm-PCR with iRepertoire HTBI primers to construct TCR beta libraries. PCR products were gel purified before sequencing. As for the authors' bioinformatics: A total of fewer than 70 TRBV and under 15 TRBJ segments were identified across samples and were used for gene usage analysis of CDR3 amino acid clonotypes. Filtered high-quality paired reads were merged into contigs using COPE and FqMerger. BLAST was used to align contigs to IMGT TRBV, TRBD and TRBJ reference genes, with CDR3 defined following IMGT. Clonotypes above 0.1% frequency were classified as highly expanded clones. Shannon entropy was used to measure repertoire diversity, and the Gini coefficient was used to measure V-J evenness. A clonotype found in more than one individual was treated as public. The raw public data were reprocessed by TCRdb itself: fastp quality trimming at Q25, MiXCR clonotype calling, in-frame beta chains only. Here each entry gathers all rows of one CDR3 protein and keeps the most common genes and DNA. In this record, the V and J calls reflect TCRdb's handling and not the investigators' own analysis. This sample holds a few hundred thousand distinct CDR3 sequences; 20% were observed only once. The top ten clonotypes cover around 14% of the sample.

This clonotype has a count of ten or more. Its antigen is still unknown. No much larger clone is present one base from it, and per-base qualities are unavailable. The clonotype originates from a female donor with Graves disease. The sample in question was peripheral blood mononuclear cells (PBMCs), obtained at new diagnosis, from a patient treated with antithyroid drugs. This chain joins TRBV18 to TRBJ1-4; the D segment cannot be called with confidence. DNA sequence: TGTGCCAGCTCACCTCAGCCGGGAGGTGAAAAACTGTTTTTT. The encoded protein is CASSPQPGGEKLFF.